This TCR beta chain was profiled in a study of T cell repertoires in cytomegalovirus infection (dated by TCRdb to about 2019). Looking at the study overall: Because public TCR beta signatures pointed to carriage of CMV infection together with the matching HLA type, the HLA type of each donor mattered for the analysis.

As encoded in the germline V gene, CDR1 is MDHEN while CDR2 is SYDVKM. V and J lose 6 bases and 1 base, and a span of 18 bases separates them. Spanning cysteine to phenylalanine, the CDR3 consists of 16 amino acids. Of the read, only the CDR3 DNA is kept; its 48 bases are in frame from base 1. Concerning this clonotype itself: The antigen this receptor binds is unknown. Base quality data are lacking; no much larger clone is found one base away.

Results and caveats for the whole study, not just this receptor: Cumulative frequency of public TCR beta family members discriminated carriers of CMV infection plus the relevant HLA type in this cohort and an independent roughly 330-donor cohort. The ex vivo response was dominated by HLA-C-restricted CMV-specific TCR beta clonotypes, which also provided the single most frequent clonotype in two of eight donors.

Sequenced on an Illumina HiSeq 1500. In-frame beta chains were kept once TCRdb had trimmed the public reads at Q25 with fastp and called clones with MiXCR. Identical CDR3 proteins give one entry, which carries the most common genes and DNA. A total of around 740,000 distinct CDR3 sequences appear in this sample, roughly 35% of them only once. 2.5% to 3.5% of the sample is taken by the ten largest. This receptor was identified in a human donor in good health (CMV status not recorded). Some clones in this sample may be carry-over from other donors' samples. Sample: PBMCs. The rearranged segments are TRBV28 and TRBJ1-2, with the D gene call left open. The CDR3 sequence is CASSPHGARSNYGYTF. The nucleotide sequence reads as follows: TGTGCCAGCAGCCCCCACGGTGCCAGAAGTAACTATGGCTACACCTTC.